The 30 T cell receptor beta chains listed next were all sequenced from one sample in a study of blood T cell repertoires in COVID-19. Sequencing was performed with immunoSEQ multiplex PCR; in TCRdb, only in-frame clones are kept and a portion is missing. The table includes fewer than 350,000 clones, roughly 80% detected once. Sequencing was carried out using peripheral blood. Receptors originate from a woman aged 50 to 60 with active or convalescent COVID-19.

CDR3 sequence: CASSREENYGYTF. In DNA form, the CDR3 reads TGTGCCAGCAGTCGTGAGGAGAACTATGGCTACACCTTC. This chain uses TRBV2 with TRBJ1-2; no clear D gene. V was cut by 5 bases and J by 2 bases, with 9 bases left in between. The CDR3 is 13 amino acids. Germline lookup yields CDR1 SNHLY and CDR2 FYNNEI.

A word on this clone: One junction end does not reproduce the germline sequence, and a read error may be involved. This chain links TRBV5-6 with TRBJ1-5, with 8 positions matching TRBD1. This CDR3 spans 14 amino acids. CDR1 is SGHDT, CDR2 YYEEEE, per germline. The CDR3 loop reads CASSLAGGNQPQHF. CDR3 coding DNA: TGTGCCAGCAGCTTGGCAGGGGGCAACCAGCCCCAGCATTTT.

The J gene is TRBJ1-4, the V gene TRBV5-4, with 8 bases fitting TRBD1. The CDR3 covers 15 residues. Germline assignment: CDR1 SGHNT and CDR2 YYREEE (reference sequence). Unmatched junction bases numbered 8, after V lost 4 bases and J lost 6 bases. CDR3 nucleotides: TGTGCCAGCAGCACTCGGGACAGGCCTTATGAAAAACTGTTTTTT. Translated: CASSTRDRPYEKLFF.

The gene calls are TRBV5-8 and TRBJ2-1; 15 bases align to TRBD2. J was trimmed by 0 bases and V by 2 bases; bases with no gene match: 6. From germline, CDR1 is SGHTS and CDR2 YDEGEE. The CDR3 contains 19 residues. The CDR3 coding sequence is TGTGCCAGCAGCTTTACGGGACTAGCGGGAGGCGTCTCCTACAATGAGCAGTTCTTC. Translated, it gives CASSFTGLAGGVSYNEQFF. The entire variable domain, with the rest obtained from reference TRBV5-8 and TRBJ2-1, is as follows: EAGVTQSPTHLIKTRGQQATLRCSPISGHTSVYWYQQALGLGLQFLLWYDEGEERNRGNFPPRFSGRQFPNYSSELNVNALELEDSALYLCASSFTGLAGGVSYNEQFFGPGTRLTVL.

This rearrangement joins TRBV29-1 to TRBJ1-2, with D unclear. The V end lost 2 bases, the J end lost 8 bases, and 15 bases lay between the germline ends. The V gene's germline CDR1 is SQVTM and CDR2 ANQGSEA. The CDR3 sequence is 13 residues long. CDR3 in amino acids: CSVEFGEGFGYTF. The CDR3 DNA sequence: TGCAGCGTTGAATTCGGTGAGGGATTCGGCTACACCTTC.

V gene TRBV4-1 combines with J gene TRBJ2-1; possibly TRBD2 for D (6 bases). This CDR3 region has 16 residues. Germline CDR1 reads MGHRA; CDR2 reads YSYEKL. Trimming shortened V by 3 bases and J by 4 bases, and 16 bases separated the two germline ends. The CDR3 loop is CASSHRGSGLYNEQFF. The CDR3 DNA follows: TGCGCCAGCAGCCACCGGGGGAGCGGCCTTTACAATGAGCAGTTCTTC.

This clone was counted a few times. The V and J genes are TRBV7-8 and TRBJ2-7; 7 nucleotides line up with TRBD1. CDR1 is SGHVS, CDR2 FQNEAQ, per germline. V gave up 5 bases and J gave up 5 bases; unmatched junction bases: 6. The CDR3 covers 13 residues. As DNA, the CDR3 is TGTGCCAGCAGCGCCCGACAGGGCCACGAGCAGTACTTC. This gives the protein CASSARQGHEQYF. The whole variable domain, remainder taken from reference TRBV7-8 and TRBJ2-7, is GAGVSQSPRYKVAKRGQDVALRCDPISGHVSLFWYQQALGQGPEFLTYFQNEAQLDKSGLPSDRFFAERPEGSVSTLKIQRTQQEDSAVYLCASSARQGHEQYFGPGTRLTVT.

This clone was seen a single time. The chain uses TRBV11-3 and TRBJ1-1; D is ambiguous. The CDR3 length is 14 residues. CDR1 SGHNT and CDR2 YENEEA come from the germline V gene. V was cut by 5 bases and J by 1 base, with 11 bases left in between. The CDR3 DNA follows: TGTGCCAGCAGCAGCGGATCCCAGAACACTGAAGCTTTCTTT. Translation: CASSSGSQNTEAFF.

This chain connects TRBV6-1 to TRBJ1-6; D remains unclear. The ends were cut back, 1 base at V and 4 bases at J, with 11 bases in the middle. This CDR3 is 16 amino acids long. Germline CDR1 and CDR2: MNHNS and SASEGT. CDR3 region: CASSEGRVVYNSPLHF. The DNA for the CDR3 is TGTGCCAGCAGTGAAGGGAGGGTTGTGTATAATTCACCCCTCCACTTT.

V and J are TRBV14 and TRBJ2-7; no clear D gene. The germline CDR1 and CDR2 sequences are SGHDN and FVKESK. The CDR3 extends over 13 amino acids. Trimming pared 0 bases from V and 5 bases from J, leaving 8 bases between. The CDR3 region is CASSQDNGDEQYF. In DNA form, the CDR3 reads TGTGCCAGCAGCCAAGATAACGGAGACGAGCAGTACTTC.

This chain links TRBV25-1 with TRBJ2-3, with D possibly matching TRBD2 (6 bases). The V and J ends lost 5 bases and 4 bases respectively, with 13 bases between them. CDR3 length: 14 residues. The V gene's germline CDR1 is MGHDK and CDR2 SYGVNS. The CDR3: CASSLAEASDTQYF. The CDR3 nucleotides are TGTGCCAGCAGTTTAGCGGAAGCCTCAGATACGCAGTATTTT. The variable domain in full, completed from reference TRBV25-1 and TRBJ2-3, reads EADIYQTPRYLVIGTGKKITLECSQTMGHDKMYWYQQDPGMELHLIHYSYGVNSTEKGDLSSESTVSRIRTEHFPLTLESARPSHTSQYLCASSLAEASDTQYFGPGTRLTVL.

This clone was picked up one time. The CDR3 region has the DNA TGTGCCAGCTTTTCGGGGGCCGGGGAGCTGTTTTTT. Its protein is CASFSGAGELFF. The J gene is TRBJ2-2, the V gene TRBV9; the D gene is possibly TRBD2 (6 bases). Germline CDR1 and CDR2: SGDLS and YYNGEE. The CDR3 length is 12 residues. Trimming took off 7 bases at V and 6 bases at J, with 10 bases between the two ends. The complete variable domain, with remaining parts taken from reference TRBV9 and TRBJ2-2, reads DSGVTQTPKHLITATGQRVTLRCSPRSGDLSVYWYQQSLDQGLQFLIQYYNGEERAKGNILERFSAQQFPDLHSELNLSSLELGDSALYFCASFSGAGELFFGEGSRLTVL.

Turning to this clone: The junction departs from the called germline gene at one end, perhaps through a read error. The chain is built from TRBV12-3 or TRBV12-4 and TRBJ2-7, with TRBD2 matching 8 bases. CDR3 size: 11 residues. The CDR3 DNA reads TGTGCCAGCAGTTTCGGGGGGGGTCACCACTTC. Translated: CASSFGGGHHF.

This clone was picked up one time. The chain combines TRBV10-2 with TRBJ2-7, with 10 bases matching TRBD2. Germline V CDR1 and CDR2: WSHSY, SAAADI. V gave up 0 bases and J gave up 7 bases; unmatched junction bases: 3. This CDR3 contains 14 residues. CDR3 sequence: CASSESRLAGEQYF. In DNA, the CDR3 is TGCGCCAGCAGTGAGTCGAGACTAGCGGGTGAGCAGTACTTC.

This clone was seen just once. In DNA, the CDR3 is TGTGCCAGCAGTGAAGGGCAGGGATCCTACGAGCAGTACTTC. Translated, it gives CASSEGQGSYEQYF. The chain employs TRBV2 and TRBJ2-7, with a weak D call TRBD1 (5 bases). Between the trimmed V and J ends, which lost 1 base and 1 base, there was a span of 8 bases. Germline CDR1 SNHLY, CDR2 FYNNEI. This CDR3 contains 14 residues. The complete variable domain, with remaining parts taken from reference TRBV2 and TRBJ2-7, reads EPEVTQTPSHQVTQMGQEVILRCVPISNHLYFYWYRQILGQKVEFLVSFYNNEISEKSEIFDDQFSVERPDGSNFTLKIRSTKLEDSAMYFCASSEGQGSYEQYFGPGTRLTVT.

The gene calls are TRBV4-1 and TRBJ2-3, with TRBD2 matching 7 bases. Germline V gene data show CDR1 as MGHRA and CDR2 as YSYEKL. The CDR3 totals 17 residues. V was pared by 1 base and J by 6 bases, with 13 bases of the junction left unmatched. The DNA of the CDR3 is TGCGCCAGCAGCCAAGGAGCGCTAGCGGCACTCGGGGATACGCAGTATTTT. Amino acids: CASSQGALAALGDTQYF.

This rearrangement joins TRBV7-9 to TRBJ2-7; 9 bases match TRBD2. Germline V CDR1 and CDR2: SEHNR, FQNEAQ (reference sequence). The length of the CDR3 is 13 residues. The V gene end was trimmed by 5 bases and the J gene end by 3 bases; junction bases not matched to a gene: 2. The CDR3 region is CASSRSGSYEQYF. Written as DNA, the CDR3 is TGTGCCAGCAGCCGTAGCGGGAGCTACGAGCAGTACTTC.

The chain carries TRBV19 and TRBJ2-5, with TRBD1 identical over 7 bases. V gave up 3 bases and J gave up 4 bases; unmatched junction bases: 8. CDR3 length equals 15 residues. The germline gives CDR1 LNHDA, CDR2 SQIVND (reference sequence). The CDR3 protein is CASSIAAAGGETQYF. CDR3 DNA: TGTGCCAGTAGTATCGCCGCCGCAGGGGGAGAGACCCAGTACTTC. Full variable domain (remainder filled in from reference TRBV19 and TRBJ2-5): DGGITQSPKYLFRKEGQNVTLSCEQNLNHDAMYWYRQDPGQGLRLIYYSQIVNDFQKGDIAEGYSVSREKKESFPLTVTSAQKNPTAFYLCASSIAAAGGETQYFGPGTRLLVL.

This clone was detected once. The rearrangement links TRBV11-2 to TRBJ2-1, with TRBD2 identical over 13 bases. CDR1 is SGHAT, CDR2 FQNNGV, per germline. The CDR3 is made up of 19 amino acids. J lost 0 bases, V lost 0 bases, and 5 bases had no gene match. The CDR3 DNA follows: TGTGCCAGCAGCTTAGATGGGGGACTAGCGGGAAGCTCCTACAATGAGCAGTTCTTC. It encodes CASSLDGGLAGSSYNEQFF.

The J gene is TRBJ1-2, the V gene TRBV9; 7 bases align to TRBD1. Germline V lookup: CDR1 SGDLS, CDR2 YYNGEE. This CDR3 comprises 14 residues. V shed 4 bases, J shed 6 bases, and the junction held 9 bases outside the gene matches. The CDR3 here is CASSLRGVFDGYTF. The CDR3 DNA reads TGTGCCAGCAGCCTCAGGGGGGTTTTCGATGGCTACACCTTC.

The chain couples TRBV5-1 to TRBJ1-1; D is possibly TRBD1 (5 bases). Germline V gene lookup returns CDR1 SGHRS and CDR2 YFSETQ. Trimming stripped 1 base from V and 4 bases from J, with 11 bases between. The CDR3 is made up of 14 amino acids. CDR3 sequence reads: CASSLRVGATEAFF. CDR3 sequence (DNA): TGCGCCAGCAGCTTGCGGGTAGGGGCCACTGAAGCTTTCTTT. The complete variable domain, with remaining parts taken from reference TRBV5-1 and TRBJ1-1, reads KAGVTQTPRYLIKTRGQQVTLSCSPISGHRSVSWYQQTPGQGLQFLFEYFSETQRNKGNFPGRFSGRQFSNSRSEMNVSTLELGDSALYLCASSLRVGATEAFFGQGTRLTVV.

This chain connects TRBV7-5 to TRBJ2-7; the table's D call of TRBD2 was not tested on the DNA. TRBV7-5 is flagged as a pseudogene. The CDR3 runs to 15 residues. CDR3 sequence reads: CARSLKSGASYEQYF. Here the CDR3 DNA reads TGTGCCAGAAGCTTAAAATCGGGAGCGTCCTACGAGCAGTACTTC.

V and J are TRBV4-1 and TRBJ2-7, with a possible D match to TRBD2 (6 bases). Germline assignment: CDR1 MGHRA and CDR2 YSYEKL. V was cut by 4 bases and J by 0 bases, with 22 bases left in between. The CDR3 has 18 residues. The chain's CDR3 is CASSRKGGDGVFSYEQYF. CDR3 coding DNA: TGCGCCAGCAGCCGTAAAGGCGGGGACGGTGTTTTCTCCTACGAGCAGTACTTC.

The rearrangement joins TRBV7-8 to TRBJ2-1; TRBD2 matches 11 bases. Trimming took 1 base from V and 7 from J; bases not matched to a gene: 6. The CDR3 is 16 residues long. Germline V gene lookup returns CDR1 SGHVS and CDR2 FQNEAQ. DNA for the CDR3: TGTGCCAGCAGCTTAGGTAGCGGGAGGGCCAGTAATGAGCAGTTCTTC. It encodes CASSLGSGRASNEQFF.

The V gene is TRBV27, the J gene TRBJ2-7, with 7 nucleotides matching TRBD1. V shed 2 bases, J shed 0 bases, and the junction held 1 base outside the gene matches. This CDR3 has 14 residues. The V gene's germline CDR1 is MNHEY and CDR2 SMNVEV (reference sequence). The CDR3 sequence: CASSLNRGSYEQYF. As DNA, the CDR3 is TGTGCCAGCAGTTTAAACAGGGGCTCCTACGAGCAGTACTTC.

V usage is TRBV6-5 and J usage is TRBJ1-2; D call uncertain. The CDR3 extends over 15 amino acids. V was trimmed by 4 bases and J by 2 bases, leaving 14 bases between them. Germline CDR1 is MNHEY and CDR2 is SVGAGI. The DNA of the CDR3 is TGTGCCAGCAGTTCGGGAATCGGCCGGAACTATGGCTACACCTTC. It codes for CASSSGIGRNYGYTF.

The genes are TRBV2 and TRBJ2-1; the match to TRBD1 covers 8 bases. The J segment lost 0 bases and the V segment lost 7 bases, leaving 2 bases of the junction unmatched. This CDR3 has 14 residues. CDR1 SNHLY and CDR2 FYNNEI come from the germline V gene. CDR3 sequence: CASITGGSYNEQFF. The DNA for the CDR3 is TGTGCCAGCATTACAGGGGGCTCCTACAATGAGCAGTTCTTC.

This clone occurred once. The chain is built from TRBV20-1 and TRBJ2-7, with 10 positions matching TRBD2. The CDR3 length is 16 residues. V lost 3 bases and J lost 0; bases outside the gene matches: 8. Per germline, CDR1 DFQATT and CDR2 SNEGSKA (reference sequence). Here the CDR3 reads CSASRPSGGSSYEQYF. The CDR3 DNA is TGCAGTGCTAGTCGGCCTAGCGGGGGAAGCTCCTACGAGCAGTACTTC.

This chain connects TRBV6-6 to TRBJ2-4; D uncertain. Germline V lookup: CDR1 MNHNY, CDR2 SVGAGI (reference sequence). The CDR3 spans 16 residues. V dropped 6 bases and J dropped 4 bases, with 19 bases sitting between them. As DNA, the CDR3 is TGTGCCAGCAGCCTCTTTGGCGGTCTCGGGAAAAACATTCAGTACTTC. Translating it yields CASSLFGGLGKNIQYF.

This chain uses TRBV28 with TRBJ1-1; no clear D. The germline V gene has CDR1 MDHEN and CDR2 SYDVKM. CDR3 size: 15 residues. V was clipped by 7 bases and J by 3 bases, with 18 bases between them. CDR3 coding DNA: TGTGCCAGCACACCCGACCAGCGCCTGTACACTGAAGCTTTCTTT. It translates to CASTPDQRLYTEAFF.